This is a list of T cell receptor beta chains from one sample in a study of blood T cell repertoires in COVID-19. Profiled with immunoSEQ multiplex PCR; TCRdb holds only in-frame clones, not every one. The table has about 220,000 clones, 83% seen once. The specimen sequenced was PBMCs or T cells enriched from blood (not recorded which). These receptors originate from a woman aged 40 to 49 who had been exposed to COVID-19. The CDR3 runs from the conserved cysteine through the conserved F or W. D genes are given only for firm matches. The size entry is marked missing in some rows and otherwise reads once, few, many or a size class.

D	V	J	size	DNA	CDR3
TRBD1	TRBV7-2	TRBJ1-2	.	TGTGCCAGCACGGGACAGGGGGCGAACTATGGCTACACCTTC	CASTGQGANYGYTF
TRBD1	TRBV19	TRBJ1-2	.	TGTGCCAGTAGTAAGCAGACAGGGGATGGCTACACCTTC	CASSKQTGDGYTF
.	TRBV2	TRBJ1-5	.	TGTGCCAGCAGTGAAAGGCTTTCCGGGGGTCCTCAGCCCCAGCATTTT	CASSERLSGGPQPQHF
TRBD1	TRBV9	TRBJ2-4	.	TGTGCCAGCAACGCGGGGGGGACAGGGGGCGAAAACATTCAGTACTTC	CASNAGGTGGENIQYF
.	TRBV20-1	TRBJ2-3	.	TGCAGTGCTAGTCCGGTAGTGCAGGGCACAGATACGCAGTATTTT	CSASPVVQGTDTQYF
.	TRBV10-3	TRBJ1-1	.	TGTGCCATCAGTGAGTCCGGCACTGAAGCTTTCTTT	CAISESGTEAFF
.	TRBV3-1/TRBV3-2	TRBJ2-5	.	TGTGCCAGCAGCCAAAGGCAGGCCCAAGAGACCCAGTACTTC	CASSQRQAQETQYF
TRBD1	TRBV7-3	TRBJ1-2	.	TGTGCCAGCAGCCCTGGACAGGAATATGGCTACACCTTC	CASSPGQEYGYTF
.	TRBV9	TRBJ2-3	.	TGTGCCAGCAGCGTAGAAGGACACAGCGCAGATACGCAGTATTTT	CASSVEGHSADTQYF
TRBD1	TRBV30	TRBJ1-2	.	TGTGCCTGGAGTGATGGGACAGGGGAGTCGTGGGGCTACACCTTC	CAWSDGTGESWGYTF
TRBD1	TRBV6-4	TRBJ1-5	.	TGTGCCAGCAGTGCCACACAGGGGGCGCACCATCAGCCCCAGCATTTT	CASSATQGAHHQPQHF
TRBD1	TRBV7-9	TRBJ1-3	few	TGTGCCAGCGGGATACAGGGGGCGCCTGGAAACACCATATATTTT	CASGIQGAPGNTIYF
.	TRBV28	TRBJ1-4	.	TGTGCCGGCAAAAGGGGTGAAAAACTGTTTTTT	CAGKRGEKLFF
.	TRBV12-3/TRBV12-4	TRBJ1-6	.	TGTGCCAGCAGCGGCTCCTATAATTCACCCCTCCACTTT	CASSGSYNSPLHF
TRBD1	TRBV6-5	TRBJ2-7	.	TGTGCCAGCTCAAGCGAAGACAGGGACCGGTGCGAGCAGTACTTC	CASSSEDRDRCEQYF
.	TRBV2	TRBJ1-3	few	TGTGCCAGCAGGGCAGGGGTCTTCTCTGGAAACACCATATATTTT	CASRAGVFSGNTIYF
.	TRBV3-1/TRBV3-2	TRBJ1-1	once	TGTGCCAGCAGCCGGGGAGTTTACACTGAAGCTTTCTTT	CASSRGVYTEAFF
TRBD2	TRBV7-9	TRBJ2-3	.	TGTGCCAGCAGCCAGCTAGCGGGGGGGCCAGATACGCAGTATTTT	CASSQLAGGPDTQYF
.	TRBV7-8	TRBJ1-2	.	TGTGCCAGCAGCTTAAACGGGGTGGGCTATGGCTACACCTTC	CASSLNGVGYGYTF
TRBD1	TRBV5-5	TRBJ1-1	.	TGTGCCAGCAGCCTGGGGGACAGGGGGCTGGGTGAAGCTTTCTTT	CASSLGDRGLGEAFF
.	TRBV14	TRBJ1-2	.	TGTGCCAGCAGCTTCAGGGCTAACTATGGCTACACCTTC	CASSFRANYGYTF
.	TRBV6-5	TRBJ1-5	.	TGTGCCAGCAAAGACAGGACTAGCAATCAGCCCCAGCATTTT	CASKDRTSNQPQHF
TRBD1	TRBV18	TRBJ1-2	.	TGTGCCAGCTCACCATTCCGAGACAGGGGGGCATTAGGCTACACCTTC	CASSPFRDRGALGYTF
.	TRBV10-3	TRBJ1-1	.	TGTGCCATCAGGGATCTCGCGGGGGGTAATGCGAAGGGCACTGAAGCTTTCTTT	CAIRDLAGGNAKGTEAFF
TRBD2	TRBV7-2	TRBJ2-1	.	TGTGCCAGCAGCCCCGGGGGGGGGAACAATGAGCAGTTCTTC	CASSPGGGNNEQFF
.	TRBV5-5	TRBJ1-6	.	TGTGCCAGCAGCCCGGCGGGCAGGAGTTATAATTCACCCCTCCACTTT	CASSPAGRSYNSPLHF
.	TRBV4-1	TRBJ1-2	.	TGCGCCAGCAGCCCTCCGAGGCTGGGGGGAGGCTACACCTTC	CASSPPRLGGGYTF
TRBD1	TRBV5-1	TRBJ1-3	.	TGCGCCAGCGCGGACAGGGAGGGCTCTGGAAACACCATATATTTT	CASADREGSGNTIYF
TRBD1	TRBV7-9	TRBJ1-2	.	TGTGCCAGCAGCCCGATGGGGGGACAGGGGGCCTATGGCTACACCTTC	CASSPMGGQGAYGYTF
.	TRBV2	TRBJ1-2	once	TGTGCCAGCAGTAGGACGGAGGATGGCTACACCTTC	CASSRTEDGYTF
TRBD2	TRBV9	TRBJ2-1	.	TGTGCCAGCAGCGTAGGGATAGCGGGGTGGGACAATGAGCAGTTCTTC	CASSVGIAGWDNEQFF
.	TRBV27	TRBJ2-3	few	TGTGCCAGCAGTTCCGCTCTAGCAAATACGCAGTATTTT	CASSSALANTQYF
TRBD1	TRBV27	TRBJ2-7	.	TGTGCCAGCAGTCTGGGGACAGGGGTCGGGTACGAGCAGTACTTC	CASSLGTGVGYEQYF
.	TRBV6-2/TRBV6-3	TRBJ1-4	.	TGTGCCAGCAGTTTTAGAAGAGGGCCGGCTAATGAAAAACTGTTTTTT	CASSFRRGPANEKLFF
TRBD2	TRBV5-1	TRBJ2-2	.	TGCGCCAGCACGAAGGCGGGAGCGAACACCGGGGAGCTGTTTTTT	CASTKAGANTGELFF
TRBD2	TRBV4-2	TRBJ2-1	.	TGTGCCAGCAGCCAAGGTAGGGCGGGGGGGGCCTACAATGAGCAGTTCTTC	CASSQGRAGGAYNEQFF
.	TRBV14	TRBJ2-7	.	TGTGCCAGCAGACCTCGGACAGACGGCGAGCAGTACTTC	CASRPRTDGEQYF
.	TRBV9	TRBJ2-7	once	TGTGCCAGCAGCTCCTACGGTGGCTACGAGCAGTACTTC	CASSSYGGYEQYF
TRBD1	TRBV6-5	TRBJ1-2	.	TGTGCCAGCAGGGCTGACAGGGTGAATGGCTACACCTTC	CASRADRVNGYTF
TRBD1	TRBV3-1/TRBV3-2	TRBJ1-3	.	TGTGCCAGCAGATCCGACAGGGTTGTAGAAAACACCATATATTTT	CASRSDRVVENTIYF
.	TRBV15	TRBJ1-5	.	TGTGCCAAAAAGCCAGGCCCGATTAGCAATCAGCCCCAGCATTTT	CAKKPGPISNQPQHF
TRBD1	TRBV7-7	TRBJ2-7	.	TGTGCTAGCAGCTCATCCGGGACAGGGGACGAGCAGTACTTC	CASSSSGTGDEQYF
TRBD2	TRBV4-1	TRBJ2-7	few	TGCGCCAGCAGCCGCTCACTAGCGGGGGGGCAATACGAGCAGTACTTC	CASSRSLAGGQYEQYF
TRBD2	TRBV4-2	TRBJ2-1	few	TGTGCCAGCAGCCAAGATACGGGCCTAGCGGGGGGGCATTCTTTCTTC	CASSQDTGLAGGHSFF
TRBD2	TRBV3-1/TRBV3-2	TRBJ2-2	once	TGTGCCAGCAGCCAACTAGCGGGGGTAAACACCGGGGAGCTGTTTTTT	CASSQLAGVNTGELFF
.	TRBV20-1	TRBJ2-1	.	TGCAGTGCGGGGCCGGATTTGGAGCAGTTCTTC	CSAGPDLEQFF
TRBD2	TRBV19	TRBJ2-4	.	TGTGCCAGTAGTCTCGGCGGGGGGGCGAATAACATTCAGTACTTC	CASSLGGGANNIQYF
.	TRBV21-1	TRBJ2-1	once	TGTGCCAGACCTATTACACGGGGGGGGCCGAACCGCTACAATGAGCAGTTCTTC	CARPITRGGPNRYNEQFF
.	TRBV5-1	TRBJ1-1	.	TGCGCCAGCAGCTTGGCGGGAAACACTGAAGCTTTCTTT	CASSLAGNTEAFF
.	TRBV11-2	TRBJ2-6	.	TGTGCCAGCAGCCCTGGGCCGTTGGCCAACGTCCTGACTTTC	CASSPGPLANVLTF
TRBD1	TRBV25-1	TRBJ1-2	few	TGTGCCAGCAGTACATCGACAGGGGTCGGCTACACCTTC	CASSTSTGVGYTF
TRBD2	TRBV5-8	TRBJ2-1	few	TGTGCCAGCAGCTCTGACCCCGGGACTAGCGGAACAGCGGGGCTCTTC	CASSSDPGTSGTAGLF